These T cell receptor beta chains were read from a single sample in a study of control samples from healthy donors and cancer patients. Repertoires were generated with immunoSEQ multiplex PCR, while TCRdb's copy carries only in-frame clones and drops some. The sample carries 100,000 to 150,000 clones, about 88% recorded once. The sample taken for sequencing was blood. These receptors were obtained from a man between 50 and 59 years old in good health. Both conserved end residues are part of each CDR3. D genes are given only for firm matches. Not every row has a clone size; where given, it reads once, few, many or a size class.

clone_size: NA; j_call: TRBJ1-1; v_call: TRBV2; cdr3_length: 14; d_call: TRBD1; cdr3_nt: TGTGCCAGCGGTCGACAGGGAGCGTACACTGAAGCTTTCTTT; cdr3_aa: CASGRQGAYTEAFF
clone_size: NA; j_call: TRBJ1-6; v_call: TRBV6-5; cdr3_length: 14; d_call: NA; cdr3_nt: TGTGCCAGCAGACGGGAGAACTATAATTCACCCCTCCACTTT; cdr3_aa: CASRRENYNSPLHF
clone_size: NA; j_call: TRBJ2-5; v_call: TRBV6-5; cdr3_length: 15; d_call: TRBD2; cdr3_nt: TGTGCCAGCAGCCCGGGGCTAGCGGGGCAAGAGACCCAGTACTTC; cdr3_aa: CASSPGLAGQETQYF
clone_size: NA; j_call: TRBJ1-5; v_call: TRBV30; cdr3_length: 14; d_call: TRBD1; cdr3_nt: TGTGCCTGGAGTGGACAGGGGGCCAATCAGCCCCAGCATTTT; cdr3_aa: CAWSGQGANQPQHF
clone_size: NA; j_call: TRBJ1-1; v_call: TRBV12-3/TRBV12-4; cdr3_length: 12; d_call: NA; cdr3_nt: TGTGCCAGCAGTTCCATGAACACTGAAGCTTTCTTT; cdr3_aa: CASSSMNTEAFF
clone_size: NA; j_call: TRBJ1-2; v_call: TRBV25-1; cdr3_length: 14; d_call: TRBD1; cdr3_nt: TGTGCCAGCAGTGAAACAGGGGGATTTTATGGCTACACCTTC; cdr3_aa: CASSETGGFYGYTF
clone_size: NA; j_call: TRBJ1-5; v_call: TRBV28; cdr3_length: 18; d_call: NA; cdr3_nt: TGTGCCAGCAGTTTTCCCGACAGACCCACGTATAGCAATCAGCCCCAGCATTTT; cdr3_aa: CASSFPDRPTYSNQPQHF
clone_size: once; j_call: TRBJ1-2; v_call: TRBV3-1/TRBV3-2; cdr3_length: 13; d_call: NA; cdr3_nt: TGTGCCAGCAGCTACTTCTCGGCCTATGGCTACACCTTC; cdr3_aa: CASSYFSAYGYTF
clone_size: NA; j_call: TRBJ1-6; v_call: TRBV5-4; cdr3_length: 16; d_call: TRBD1; cdr3_nt: TGTGCCAGCAGCTTGGCCCAGGCAGGGGGCAGTTCACCCCTCCACTTT; cdr3_aa: CASSLAQAGGSSPLHF
clone_size: NA; j_call: TRBJ1-5; v_call: TRBV28; cdr3_length: 14; d_call: NA; cdr3_nt: TGTGCCAGCAGTCCCCCCGACAGAAATCAGCCCCAGCATTTT; cdr3_aa: CASSPPDRNQPQHF
clone_size: NA; j_call: TRBJ2-3; v_call: TRBV27; cdr3_length: 17; d_call: NA; cdr3_nt: TGTGCCAGCAGTTTAGTGTGGGGGGCCGGGACAACAGATACGCAGTATTTT; cdr3_aa: CASSLVWGAGTTDTQYF
clone_size: once; j_call: TRBJ2-3; v_call: TRBV5-1; cdr3_length: 13; d_call: NA; cdr3_nt: TGCGCCAGCAGAGGCGGGAGCACAGATACGCAGTATTTT; cdr3_aa: CASRGGSTDTQYF
clone_size: NA; j_call: TRBJ1-6; v_call: TRBV15; cdr3_length: 16; d_call: NA; cdr3_nt: TGTGCCACCAGCTCCGAAAGGTGGAGGGAGGGTTCACCCCTCCACTTT; cdr3_aa: CATSSERWREGSPLHF
clone_size: NA; j_call: TRBJ2-3; v_call: TRBV5-4; cdr3_length: 15; d_call: TRBD2; cdr3_nt: TGTGCCAGCAGCGCCCATAGCGGGTATACAGATACGCAGTATTTT; cdr3_aa: CASSAHSGYTDTQYF
clone_size: NA; j_call: TRBJ1-5; v_call: TRBV10-1; cdr3_length: 13; d_call: NA; cdr3_nt: TGCGCCAGCAGTGAATCCCTTGGGCAGCCCCAGCATTTT; cdr3_aa: CASSESLGQPQHF
clone_size: NA; j_call: TRBJ2-5; v_call: TRBV4-1; cdr3_length: 15; d_call: NA; cdr3_nt: TGCGCCAGCAGCCCGTCCGGGTCCGATTGGGAGACCCAGTACTTC; cdr3_aa: CASSPSGSDWETQYF
clone_size: NA; j_call: TRBJ2-3; v_call: TRBV27; cdr3_length: 17; d_call: NA; cdr3_nt: TGTGCCAGCAGTTTATCAATGTGGGGGTCCGGCACAGATACGCAGTATTTT; cdr3_aa: CASSLSMWGSGTDTQYF
clone_size: NA; j_call: TRBJ1-5; v_call: TRBV5-5; cdr3_length: 18; d_call: NA; cdr3_nt: TGTGCCAGCAGCTTGTTGCGTCGACAGGACCTTAGCAATCAGCCCCAGCATTTT; cdr3_aa: CASSLLRRQDLSNQPQHF
clone_size: NA; j_call: TRBJ1-1; v_call: TRBV18; cdr3_length: 13; d_call: TRBD1; cdr3_nt: TGTGCCAGCTCACTTAGGACAGGGGGTGAAGCTTTCTTT; cdr3_aa: CASSLRTGGEAFF
clone_size: NA; j_call: TRBJ2-3; v_call: TRBV11-2; cdr3_length: 14; d_call: NA; cdr3_nt: TGTGCCAGCTCCCAGGGGCTAGTAAAAGATACGCAGTATTTT; cdr3_aa: CASSQGLVKDTQYF
clone_size: once; j_call: TRBJ1-2; v_call: TRBV5-1; cdr3_length: 14; d_call: NA; cdr3_nt: TGCGCCAGCAGCTTGGTATCAGGGAACTATGGCTACACCTTC; cdr3_aa: CASSLVSGNYGYTF
clone_size: few; j_call: TRBJ2-7; v_call: TRBV27; cdr3_length: 14; d_call: TRBD1; cdr3_nt: TGTGCCAGCAGTTTAGGACAGGGGTCCTACGAGCAGTACTTC; cdr3_aa: CASSLGQGSYEQYF
clone_size: NA; j_call: TRBJ1-2; v_call: TRBV6-2/TRBV6-3; cdr3_length: 15; d_call: NA; cdr3_nt: TGTGCCAGCAGTTACTTTGCAGGGATGAACTATGGCTACACCTTC; cdr3_aa: CASSYFAGMNYGYTF
clone_size: NA; j_call: TRBJ2-5; v_call: TRBV2; cdr3_length: 15; d_call: NA; cdr3_nt: TGTGCCAGCAGTGGGGGTAACCAGTACCAAGAGACCCAGTACTTC; cdr3_aa: CASSGGNQYQETQYF
clone_size: NA; j_call: TRBJ2-2; v_call: TRBV4-1; cdr3_length: 16; d_call: TRBD1; cdr3_nt: TGCGCCAGCAGTCTAACCGGGACAGGGGTGGCCGGGGAGCTGTTTTTT; cdr3_aa: CASSLTGTGVAGELFF
clone_size: NA; j_call: TRBJ1-2; v_call: TRBV3-1/TRBV3-2; cdr3_length: 16; d_call: NA; cdr3_nt: TGTGCCAGCAGCCAGGGGAGGGCAGGTCCTTCCCTGGGCTACACCTTC; cdr3_aa: CASSQGRAGPSLGYTF
clone_size: NA; j_call: TRBJ1-4; v_call: TRBV4-1; cdr3_length: 13; d_call: NA; cdr3_nt: TGCGCCAGCAGCCGTCGGGGAGGAGAAAAACTGTTTTTT; cdr3_aa: CASSRRGGEKLFF
clone_size: NA; j_call: TRBJ2-1; v_call: TRBV6-5; cdr3_length: 13; d_call: TRBD1; cdr3_nt: TGTGCCAGCAGTTACTCCAGGGGGAATGAGCAGTTCTTC; cdr3_aa: CASSYSRGNEQFF
clone_size: NA; j_call: TRBJ2-2; v_call: TRBV2; cdr3_length: 18; d_call: TRBD2; cdr3_nt: TGTGCCAGCATTCCACCCATTACTGGGGGGGGTCACACCGGGGAGCTGTTTTTT; cdr3_aa: CASIPPITGGGHTGELFF
clone_size: NA; j_call: TRBJ1-2; v_call: TRBV5-1; cdr3_length: 13; d_call: NA; cdr3_nt: TGCGCCAGCAGCTCCACAGAGTACTATGGCTACACCTTC; cdr3_aa: CASSSTEYYGYTF
clone_size: NA; j_call: TRBJ2-1; v_call: TRBV7-2; cdr3_length: 14; d_call: NA; cdr3_nt: TGTGCCAGCAAGGTGGGGCATCTCTACAATGAGCAGTTCTTC; cdr3_aa: CASKVGHLYNEQFF
clone_size: NA; j_call: TRBJ1-6; v_call: TRBV29-1; cdr3_length: 14; d_call: NA; cdr3_nt: TGCAGCGCAATGACGGGAGGGTCCAATTCACCCCTCCACTTT; cdr3_aa: CSAMTGGSNSPLHF
clone_size: NA; j_call: TRBJ2-3; v_call: TRBV4-1; cdr3_length: 16; d_call: TRBD2; cdr3_nt: TGCGCCAGCAGCCGCGGACTAGCGCAAACCACTTATACGCAGTATTTT; cdr3_aa: CASSRGLAQTTYTQYF
clone_size: NA; j_call: TRBJ2-1; v_call: TRBV27; cdr3_length: 14; d_call: NA; cdr3_nt: TGTGCCAGCAGTTTCGGCGGAAACTACAATGAGCAGTTCTTC; cdr3_aa: CASSFGGNYNEQFF
clone_size: NA; j_call: TRBJ1-2; v_call: TRBV28; cdr3_length: 17; d_call: NA; cdr3_nt: TGTGCCAGCAGTTCAAGAACGACAGGCGAACTCTACTATGGCTACACCTTC; cdr3_aa: CASSSRTTGELYYGYTF
clone_size: NA; j_call: TRBJ1-4; v_call: TRBV6-2/TRBV6-3; cdr3_length: 16; d_call: TRBD1; cdr3_nt: TGTGCCAGCAGTTACTCGACGGACAGGGGGGGCGAAAAACTGTTTTTT; cdr3_aa: CASSYSTDRGGEKLFF
clone_size: NA; j_call: TRBJ2-3; v_call: TRBV9; cdr3_length: 16; d_call: TRBD2; cdr3_nt: TGTGCCAGCAGCGCTGCTAGCGGCGGGAGCACAGATACGCAGTATTTT; cdr3_aa: CASSAASGGSTDTQYF
clone_size: many; j_call: TRBJ1-2; v_call: TRBV3-1/TRBV3-2; cdr3_length: 14; d_call: TRBD1; cdr3_nt: TGTGCCAGCAGCCAACGAGGGACAGGGGGTGGCTACACCTTC; cdr3_aa: CASSQRGTGGGYTF
clone_size: NA; j_call: TRBJ1-5; v_call: TRBV6-1; cdr3_length: 18; d_call: TRBD1; cdr3_nt: TGTGCCAGCAGTGAAGTGGCAGGGGGCGCTTTTAGCAATCAGCCCCAGCATTTT; cdr3_aa: CASSEVAGGAFSNQPQHF
clone_size: NA; j_call: TRBJ2-3; v_call: TRBV11-2; cdr3_length: 14; d_call: NA; cdr3_nt: TGTGCCAGCAGCTTAGGGATTTCTTCGGATACGCAGTATTTT; cdr3_aa: CASSLGISSDTQYF
clone_size: NA; j_call: TRBJ1-6; v_call: TRBV2; cdr3_length: 15; d_call: TRBD1; cdr3_nt: TGTGCCAGTAAGAAGGCTGGACAGGATAATTCACCCCTCCACTTT; cdr3_aa: CASKKAGQDNSPLHF
clone_size: NA; j_call: TRBJ2-5; v_call: TRBV11-2; cdr3_length: 17; d_call: TRBD2; cdr3_nt: TGTGCCAGCAGCTTACCCCGGGGCGGGAGCATTCGAGAGACCCAGTACTTC; cdr3_aa: CASSLPRGGSIRETQYF
clone_size: NA; j_call: TRBJ2-3; v_call: TRBV4-1; cdr3_length: 15; d_call: NA; cdr3_nt: TGCGCCAGCAGCCCCGTTAAGGACAGCACAGATACGCAGTATTTT; cdr3_aa: CASSPVKDSTDTQYF
clone_size: NA; j_call: TRBJ2-5; v_call: TRBV19; cdr3_length: 17; d_call: NA; cdr3_nt: TGTGCCAGTAGTATAGGCCCGACGGGGCCGCGGTGGGAGACCCAGTACTTC; cdr3_aa: CASSIGPTGPRWETQYF
clone_size: NA; j_call: TRBJ1-4; v_call: TRBV5-4; cdr3_length: 13; d_call: NA; cdr3_nt: TGTGCCAGCAGCTTGATGGGGAATGAAAAACTGTTTTTT; cdr3_aa: CASSLMGNEKLFF
clone_size: NA; j_call: TRBJ1-5; v_call: TRBV2; cdr3_length: 15; d_call: NA; cdr3_nt: TGTGCCAGCAGCGAGAGGACAGCTAGCAATCAGCCCCAGCATTTT; cdr3_aa: CASSERTASNQPQHF